The subject of this entry is one T cell receptor beta chain. The antigen remains unidentified. The PCR employed 60 Vbeta primers together with 13 Jbeta primers. Some clones are missing from TCRdb's copy, which holds only in-frame ones; the method was immunoSEQ multiplex PCR. The sample gives around 150,000 clones, over 65% of which show up once; under 5.5% is in the top ten. This sample was taken from a study of cytomegalovirus exposure and HLA in healthy donors. Study results and caveats: In vitro, three CMV-associated chains proved specific for CMV antigens. V- and J-gene trimming in TCR beta was tied to a missense DCLRE1C variant by an analysis performed later. Reportedly, fewer N-insertions than the roughly 700-donor mean appeared in an Asian-associated ancestry cluster in a later analysis.

The origin of this receptor is a young man in good health and CMV-seropositive. The sequencing sample was made of PBMCs.

This chain's CDR3 is CASSRDSGAQHF. DNA of the CDR3: TGTGCCAGCAGCCGTGATTCGGGAGCCCAGCATTTT. The chain combines TRBV28 with TRBJ1-5; D ambiguous. Trimming shortened V by 6 bases and J by 11 bases, and 14 bases separated the two germline ends. CDR3 length equals 12 residues. Germline CDR1 reads MDHEN; CDR2 reads SYDVKM.